This TCR beta chain was obtained from a study of CD8 T cells in ankylosing spondylitis. This clonotype was observed at least ten times. TCRdb processed the 5' RACE reads anew with MiXCR; each CDR3 protein has one entry. The sample records around 250,000 distinct CDR3 sequences, 15% to 20% being singletons. The receptor was isolated from a male donor with ankylosing spondylitis or in good health (not recorded which). Sequencing was performed on blood, either unsorted or a sorted T cell fraction (not recorded which).

The CDR3 region has the DNA TGCAGTGCTAGAGATCAACAGATTAATGAAAAACTGTTTTTT. Encoded protein: CSARDQQINEKLFF. The rearrangement uses TRBV20-1 and TRBJ1-4; no clear D. Germline V gene data show CDR1 as DFQATT and CDR2 as SNEGSKA (reference sequence). This CDR3 comprises 14 residues. The V gene lost 0 bases and the J gene lost 4 bases, with 9 bases spanning the gap.